One T cell receptor (beta chain) is described in this entry. This specimen comes from a study of shared clonotypes between healthy human individuals. The assay was immunoSEQ multiplex PCR, and TCRdb's table has in-frame clones only and misses some. The repertoire holds under 1 million clones, with roughly 96% as singletons. Trimming removed 3 bases at V and 2 bases at J, with 16 bases between. Germline V gene lookup returns CDR1 MGHRA and CDR2 YSYEKL. This CDR3 region has 16 residues. Naive CD8 cells lacked CD45RO and underwent positive selection for CCR7, leaving out terminally differentiated effector memory CD45RA+ cells.

This chain links TRBV4-1 with TRBJ1-1, with unresolved D. The clonotype comes from a man under 40 in good health. The sample taken for sequencing was naive CD8+ T cells sorted from blood. In DNA form, the CDR3 reads TGCGCCAGCAGCCAGCCCCAGACGGAGGTAAACACTGAAGCTTTCTTT. As protein: CASSQPQTEVNTEAFF.